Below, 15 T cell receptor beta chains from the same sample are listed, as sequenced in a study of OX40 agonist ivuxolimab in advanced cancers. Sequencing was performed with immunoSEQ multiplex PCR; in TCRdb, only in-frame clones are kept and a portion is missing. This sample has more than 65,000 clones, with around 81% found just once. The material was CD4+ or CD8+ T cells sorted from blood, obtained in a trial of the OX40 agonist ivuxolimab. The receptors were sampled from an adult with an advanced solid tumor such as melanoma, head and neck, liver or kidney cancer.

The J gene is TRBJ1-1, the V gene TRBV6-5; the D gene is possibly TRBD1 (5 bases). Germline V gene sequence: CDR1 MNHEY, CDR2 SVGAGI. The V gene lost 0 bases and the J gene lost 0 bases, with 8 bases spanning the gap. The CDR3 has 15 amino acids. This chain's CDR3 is CASSYSAGLNTEAFF. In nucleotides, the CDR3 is TGTGCCAGCAGTTACTCGGCAGGGTTGAACACTGAAGCTTTCTTT.

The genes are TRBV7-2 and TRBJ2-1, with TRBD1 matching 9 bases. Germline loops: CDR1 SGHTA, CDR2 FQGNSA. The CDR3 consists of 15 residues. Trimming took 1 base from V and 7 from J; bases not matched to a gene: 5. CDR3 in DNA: TGTGCCAGCAGCTTAGTACCGGGACAGGGAAATGAGCAGTTCTTC. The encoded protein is CASSLVPGQGNEQFF.

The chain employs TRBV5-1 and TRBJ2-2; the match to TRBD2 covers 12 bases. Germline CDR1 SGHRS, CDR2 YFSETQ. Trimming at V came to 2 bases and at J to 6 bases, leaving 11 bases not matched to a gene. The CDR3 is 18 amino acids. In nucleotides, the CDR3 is TGCGCCAGCAGCTTTGGGCTAGCGGGAGGGAACGGCGCCGGGGAGCTGTTTTTT. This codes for CASSFGLAGGNGAGELFF.

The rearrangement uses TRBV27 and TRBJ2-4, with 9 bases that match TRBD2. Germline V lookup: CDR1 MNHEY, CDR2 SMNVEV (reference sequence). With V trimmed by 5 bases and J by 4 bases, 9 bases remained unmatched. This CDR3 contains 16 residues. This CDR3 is CASSHKLAGEKNIQYF. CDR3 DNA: TGTGCCAGCAGTCACAAGTTAGCGGGGGAGAAAAACATTCAGTACTTC.

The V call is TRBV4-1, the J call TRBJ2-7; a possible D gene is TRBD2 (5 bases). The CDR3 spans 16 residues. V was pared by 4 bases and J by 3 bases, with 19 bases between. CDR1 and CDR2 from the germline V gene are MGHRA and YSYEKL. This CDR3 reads CASSPAFSEVGYEQYF. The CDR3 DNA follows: TGCGCCAGCAGCCCCGCTTTCTCGGAGGTGGGCTACGAGCAGTACTTC.

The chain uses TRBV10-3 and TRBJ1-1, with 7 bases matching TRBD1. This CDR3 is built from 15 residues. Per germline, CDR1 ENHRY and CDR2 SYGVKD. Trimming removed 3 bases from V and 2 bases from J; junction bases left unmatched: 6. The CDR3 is CAISEGGGGNTEAFF. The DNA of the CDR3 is TGTGCCATCAGTGAAGGGGGCGGGGGAAACACTGAAGCTTTCTTT.

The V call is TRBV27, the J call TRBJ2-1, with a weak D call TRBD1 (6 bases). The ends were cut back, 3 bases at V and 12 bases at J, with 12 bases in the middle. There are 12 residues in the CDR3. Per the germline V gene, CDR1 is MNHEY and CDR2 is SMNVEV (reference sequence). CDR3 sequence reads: CASSFRGQMQFF. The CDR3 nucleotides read TGTGCCAGCAGTTTCCGTGGACAGATGCAGTTCTTC.

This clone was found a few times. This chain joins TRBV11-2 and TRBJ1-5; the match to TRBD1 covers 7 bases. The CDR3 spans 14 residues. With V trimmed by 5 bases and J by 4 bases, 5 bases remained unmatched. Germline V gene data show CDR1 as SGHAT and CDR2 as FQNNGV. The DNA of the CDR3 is TGTGCCAGCAGCCCAGGGGGGGCAAATCAGCCCCAGCATTTT. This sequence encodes CASSPGGANQPQHF. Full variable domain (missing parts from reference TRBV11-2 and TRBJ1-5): EAGVAQSPRYKIIEKRQSVAFWCNPISGHATLYWYQQILGQGPKLLIQFQNNGVVDDSQLPKDRFSAERLKGVDSTLKIQPAKLEDSAVYLCASSPGGANQPQHFGDGTRLSIL.

The DNA of the CDR3 is TGTGCCATCAGGAAGTCCGGGACAGCCACAGATACGCAGTATTTT. Its translation: CAIRKSGTATDTQYF. V usage is TRBV10-3 and J usage is TRBJ2-3; TRBD1 matches 7 bases. J lost 2 bases, V lost 6 bases, and 8 bases had no gene match. The germline V gene encodes CDR1 ENHRY and CDR2 SYGVKD. This CDR3 contains 15 residues.

For the CDR3, the DNA is TGTGCCAGCAGTACGGTGACAGGGGTATTGAATGAGCAGTTCTTC. It codes for CASSTVTGVLNEQFF. The rearrangement links TRBV28 to TRBJ2-1; 8 positions agree with TRBD1. Germline V CDR1 and CDR2: MDHEN, SYDVKM. This CDR3 is 15 amino acids long. Trimming cost V 5 bases and J 7 bases; bases outside gene matches: 10.

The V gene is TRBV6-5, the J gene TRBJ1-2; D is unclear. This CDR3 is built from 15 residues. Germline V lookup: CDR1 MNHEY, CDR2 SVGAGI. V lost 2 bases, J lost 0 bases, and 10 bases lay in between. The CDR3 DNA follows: TGTGCCAGCAGTTACCTCGGGAAGGCTAACTATGGCTACACCTTC. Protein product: CASSYLGKANYGYTF.

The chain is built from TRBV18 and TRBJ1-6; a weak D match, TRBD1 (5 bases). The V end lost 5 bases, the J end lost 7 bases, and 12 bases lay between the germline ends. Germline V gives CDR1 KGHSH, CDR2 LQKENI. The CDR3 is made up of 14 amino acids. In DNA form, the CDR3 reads TGTGCCAGCTCAGGGGGGAGGCTGAATTCACCCCTCCACTTT. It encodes CASSGGRLNSPLHF.

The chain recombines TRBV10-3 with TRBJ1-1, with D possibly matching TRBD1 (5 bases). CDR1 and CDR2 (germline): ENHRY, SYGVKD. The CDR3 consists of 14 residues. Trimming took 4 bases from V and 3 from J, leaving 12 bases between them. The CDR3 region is CAISGEGYDTEAFF. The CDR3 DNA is TGTGCCATCAGTGGTGAGGGGTATGACACTGAAGCTTTCTTT.

The CDR3, as DNA: TGCGCCAGCAGCCCCACTAGCGGTAAAAACATTCAGTACTTC. It specifies CASSPTSGKNIQYF. This rearrangement joins TRBV10-1 to TRBJ2-4; 8 bases match TRBD2. Germline loops: CDR1 WNHNN, CDR2 SYGVQD (reference sequence). Trimming cost V 6 bases and J 4 bases; bases outside gene matches: 5. The length of the CDR3 is 14 residues.

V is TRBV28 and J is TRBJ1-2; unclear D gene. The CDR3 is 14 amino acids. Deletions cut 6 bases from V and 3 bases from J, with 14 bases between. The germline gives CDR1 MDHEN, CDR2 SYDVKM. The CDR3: CASRFKEGYYGYTF. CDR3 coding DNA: TGTGCCAGCAGATTTAAGGAGGGATACTATGGCTACACCTTC.